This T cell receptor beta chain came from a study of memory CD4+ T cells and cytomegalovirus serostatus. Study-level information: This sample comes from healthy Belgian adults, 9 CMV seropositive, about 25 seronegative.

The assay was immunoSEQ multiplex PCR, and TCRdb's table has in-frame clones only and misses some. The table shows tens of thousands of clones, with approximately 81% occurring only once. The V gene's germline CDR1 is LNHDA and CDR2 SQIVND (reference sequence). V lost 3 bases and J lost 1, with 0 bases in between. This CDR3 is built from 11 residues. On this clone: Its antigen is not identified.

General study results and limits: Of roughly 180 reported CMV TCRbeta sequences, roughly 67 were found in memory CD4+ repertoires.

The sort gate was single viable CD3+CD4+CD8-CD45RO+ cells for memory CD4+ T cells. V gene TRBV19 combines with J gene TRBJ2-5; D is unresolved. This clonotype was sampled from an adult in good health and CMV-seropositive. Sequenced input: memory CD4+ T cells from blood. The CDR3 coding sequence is TGTGCCAGTAGTATCCAAGAGACCCAGTACTTC. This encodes CASSIQETQYF.